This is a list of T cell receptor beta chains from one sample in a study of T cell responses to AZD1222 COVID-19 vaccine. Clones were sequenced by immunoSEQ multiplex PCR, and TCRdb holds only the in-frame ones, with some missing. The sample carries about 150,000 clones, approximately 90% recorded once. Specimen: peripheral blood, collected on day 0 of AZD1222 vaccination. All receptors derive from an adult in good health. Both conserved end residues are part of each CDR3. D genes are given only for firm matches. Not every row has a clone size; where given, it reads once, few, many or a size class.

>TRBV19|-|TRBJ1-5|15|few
CASTNRDGSNQPQHF
TGTGCCAGTACCAACCGGGACGGTAGCAATCAGCCCCAGCATTTT
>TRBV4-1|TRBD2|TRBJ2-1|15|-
CASSRLAGGVDEQFF
TGCGCCAGCAGCCGCCTAGCGGGGGGGGTGGATGAGCAGTTCTTC
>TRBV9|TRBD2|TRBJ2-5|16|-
CASSAPTSIKQETQYF
TGTGCCAGCAGCGCCCCGACTAGCATAAAACAAGAGACCCAGTACTTC
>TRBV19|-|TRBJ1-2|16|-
CASSWPLGTANYGYTF
TGTGCCAGTAGTTGGCCCCTGGGAACAGCTAACTATGGCTACACCTTC
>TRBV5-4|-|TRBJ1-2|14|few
CASSLSGTGYGYTF
TGTGCCAGCAGCTTATCCGGGACGGGCTATGGCTACACCTTC
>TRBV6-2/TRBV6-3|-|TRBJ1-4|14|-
CASSYPPWGEKLFF
TGTGCCAGCAGTTACCCACCATGGGGTGAAAAACTGTTTTTT
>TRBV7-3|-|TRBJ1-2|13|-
CASSLEGWDGYTF
TGTGCCAGCAGCTTAGAAGGGTGGGATGGCTACACCTTC
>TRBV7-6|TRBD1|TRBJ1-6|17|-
CASSLAGTGGYNSPLHF
TGTGCCAGCAGCTTAGCCGGGACAGGGGGCTACAATTCACCCCTCCACTTT
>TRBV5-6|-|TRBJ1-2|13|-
CASSLVGLGGYTF
TGTGCCAGCAGCTTGGTGGGGCTTGGTGGCTACACCTTC
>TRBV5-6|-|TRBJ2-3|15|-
CASNLGSGVPDTQYF
TGTGCCAGCAACCTTGGGTCCGGGGTCCCAGATACGCAGTATTTT
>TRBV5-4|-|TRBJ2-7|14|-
CASSPGGRGDEQYF
TGTGCCAGCAGCCCCGGGGGGCGGGGAGACGAGCAGTACTTC
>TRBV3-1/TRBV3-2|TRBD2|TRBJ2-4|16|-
CASSNLAGGFKNIQYF
TGTGCCAGCAGCAACCTAGCGGGAGGTTTCAAAAACATTCAGTACTTC
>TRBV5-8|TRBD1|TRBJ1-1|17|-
CASSLGTGGAGDTEAFF
TGTGCCAGCAGCTTGGGGACAGGGGGCGCTGGGGACACTGAAGCTTTCTTT
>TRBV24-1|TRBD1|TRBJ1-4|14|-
CATSPTGDYEKLFF
TGTGCCACCAGTCCGACAGGGGATTATGAAAAACTGTTTTTT
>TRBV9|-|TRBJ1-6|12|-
CASSGHNSPLHF
TGTGCCAGCAGCGGACATAATTCACCCCTCCACTTT
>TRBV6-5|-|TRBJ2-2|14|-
CASRGRSSHGELFF
TGTGCCAGCAGGGGGCGGAGCTCCCACGGGGAGCTGTTTTTT
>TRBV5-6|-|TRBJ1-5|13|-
CASSRSFGQPQHF
TGTGCCAGCAGCAGATCCTTCGGTCAGCCCCAGCATTTT
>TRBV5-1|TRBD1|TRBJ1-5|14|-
CASSSGTGGQPQHF
TGCGCCAGCAGCTCCGGGACAGGGGGTCAGCCCCAGCATTTT
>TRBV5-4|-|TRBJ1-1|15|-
CASSLVGPGDTEAFF
TGTGCCAGCAGCTTGGTGGGCCCGGGTGACACTGAAGCTTTCTTT
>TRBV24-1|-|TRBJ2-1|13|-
CATSDLGYSEQFF
TGTGCCACCAGTGATTTAGGATACAGTGAGCAGTTCTTC
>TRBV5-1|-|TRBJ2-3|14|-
CASSLATGTDTQYF
TGCGCCAGCAGCTTGGCTACAGGCACAGATACGCAGTATTTT
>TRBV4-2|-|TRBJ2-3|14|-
CASSQGGFTDTQYF
TGTGCCAGCAGCCAAGGTGGGTTCACAGATACGCAGTATTTT
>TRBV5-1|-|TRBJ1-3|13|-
CASSLVGGNTIYF
TGCGCCAGCAGCTTGGTAGGCGGAAACACCATATATTTT
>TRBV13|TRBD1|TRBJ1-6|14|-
CASSLQGARGALHF
TGTGCCAGCAGCCTCCAGGGGGCGCGAGGGGCCCTCCACTTT
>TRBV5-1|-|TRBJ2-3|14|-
CASSSLAGQDTQYF
TGCGCCAGCAGCTCCTTGGCGGGCCAAGATACGCAGTATTTT
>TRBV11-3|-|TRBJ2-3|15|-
CASSLDGGNTDTQYF
TGTGCCAGCAGCTTAGACGGCGGAAACACAGATACGCAGTATTTT
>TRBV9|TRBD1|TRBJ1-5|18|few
CASSWGQGGKPPYQPQHF
TGTGCCAGCAGCTGGGGACAGGGCGGAAAACCCCCTTATCAGCCCCAGCATTTT
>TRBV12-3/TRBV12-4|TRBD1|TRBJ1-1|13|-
CASSSRQGTEAFF
TGTGCCAGCAGTTCTCGACAGGGCACTGAAGCTTTCTTT
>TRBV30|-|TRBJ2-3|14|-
CAWSFGAATDTQYF
TGTGCCTGGAGTTTCGGGGCAGCCACAGATACGCAGTATTTT
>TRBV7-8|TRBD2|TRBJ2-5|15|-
CASTPSGGAGETQYF
TGTGCCAGCACCCCTAGCGGGGGGGCCGGAGAGACCCAGTACTTC
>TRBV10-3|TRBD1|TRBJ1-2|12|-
CAISKTGEGYTF
TGTGCCATCAGCAAAACAGGGGAGGGGTACACCTTC
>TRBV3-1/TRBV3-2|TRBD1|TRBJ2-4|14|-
CASSPQRQGNIQYF
TGTGCCAGCAGCCCCCAGCGACAGGGAAACATTCAGTACTTC
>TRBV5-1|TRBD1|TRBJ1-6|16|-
CASSSKPGQGSSPLHF
TGCGCCAGCAGCTCAAAACCGGGACAGGGATCTTCACCCCTCCACTTT
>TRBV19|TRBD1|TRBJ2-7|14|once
CASSIGTGPYEQYF
TGTGCCAGTAGTATCGGGACAGGACCCTACGAGCAGTACTTC
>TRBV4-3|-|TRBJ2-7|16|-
CASSQEPGSNSYEQYF
TGCGCCAGCAGCCAAGAGCCGGGGAGCAACTCCTACGAGCAGTACTTC
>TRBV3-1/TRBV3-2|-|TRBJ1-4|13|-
CASAGPSNEKLFF
TGTGCCAGCGCCGGACCATCCAATGAAAAACTGTTTTTT
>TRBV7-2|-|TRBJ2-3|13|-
CASRQASTDTQYF
TGTGCCAGCAGACAGGCTAGCACAGATACGCAGTATTTT
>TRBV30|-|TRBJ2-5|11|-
CAWSVKETQYF
TGTGCCTGGAGTGTAAAAGAGACCCAGTACTTC
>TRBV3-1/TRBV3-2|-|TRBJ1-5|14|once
CASSQNTVNQPQHF
TGTGCCAGCAGCCAAAATACCGTCAATCAGCCCCAGCATTTT
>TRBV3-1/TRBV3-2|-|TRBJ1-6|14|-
CASSPKRQNSPLHF
TGTGCCAGCAGCCCGAAACGGCAGAATTCACCCCTCCACTTT